Sequencing of this T cell receptor beta chain was carried out in a study of identical twins. Study-wide results and caveats: Memory repertoires showed no such pattern, whereas abundant cord blood beta clonotypes carried fewer insertions.

This clonotype came up a few times. Its antigen remains unknown. TCRdb analysed the 5' RACE reads with MiXCR anew, one entry per CDR3 protein. The profile shows roughly 750,000 distinct CDR3 sequences, approximately 21% of them singletons. V was clipped by 0 bases and J by 6 bases, with 11 bases between them. Germline V gene lookup returns CDR1 MNHEY and CDR2 SVGAGI. CDR3 length: 14 residues. Another study also made use of these data, one on T cells expressing NK-cell markers.

The TCR sequence derives from a woman aged 18-29 years in good health. What was sequenced was PBMCs. The chain employs TRBV6-5 and TRBJ1-2, with TRBD1 as a possible D gene (5 bases). CDR3 in DNA: TGTGCCAGCAGTTACTCAATAGGGGTTGATGGCTACACCTTC. This encodes CASSYSIGVDGYTF.